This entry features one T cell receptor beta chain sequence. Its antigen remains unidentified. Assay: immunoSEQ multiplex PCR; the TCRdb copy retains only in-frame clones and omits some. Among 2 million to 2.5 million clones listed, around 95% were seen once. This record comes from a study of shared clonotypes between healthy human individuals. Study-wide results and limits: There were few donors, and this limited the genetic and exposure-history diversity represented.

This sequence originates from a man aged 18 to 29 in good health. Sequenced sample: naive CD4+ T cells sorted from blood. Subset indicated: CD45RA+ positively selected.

As DNA, the CDR3 is TGTGCCAGCAGTGAAGCAGGTGGTGTTGATCAGCCCCAGCATTTT. It encodes CASSEAGGVDQPQHF. The rearrangement uses TRBV6-1 and TRBJ1-5; no reliable D call. CDR3 length: 15 residues. Trimming removed 0 bases at V and 5 bases at J, with 11 bases between. CDR1 and CDR2 from the germline V gene are MNHNS and SASEGT.